The 6 T cell receptor beta chains below come from one sample, sequenced in a study of T cell repertoires in cytomegalovirus infection. Each CDR3 protein is one row after TCRdb ran MiXCR on the reads. This table holds 350,000 to 550,000 distinct CDR3 sequences, 31% found once. Sequencing was performed on PBMCs. The receptors shown here come from a human donor in good health (CMV status not recorded). Some clones in this sample may be carry-over from other donors' samples.

Only one count was recorded for this clonotype. At one end the junction does not follow the germline gene, possibly because of a read error. The chain recombines TRBV12-3 or TRBV12-4 with TRBJ1-1; TRBD1 is a possible D gene (6 bases). This CDR3 contains 13 residues. The CDR3 DNA is TGTGCCAGCAGTTGGGGGCAAGACACGGAAGCTTACTTT. Protein: CASSWGQDTEAYF.

This clonotype was seen ten or more times. The CDR3 protein is CASSSTGREGYTF. CDR3 DNA sequence: TGTGCCAGCAGCTCGACAGGGAGGGAAGGCTACACCTTC. The rearrangement links TRBV7-8 to TRBJ1-2, with TRBD1 matching 7 bases. The V and J ends lost 4 bases and 8 bases, in that order; junction bases with no gene match: 7. The CDR3 has 13 residues. The germline V gene encodes CDR1 SGHVS and CDR2 FQNEAQ. The whole variable domain, filled in from reference TRBV7-8 and TRBJ1-2, reads GAGVSQSPRYKVAKRGQDVALRCDPISGHVSLFWYQQALGQGPEFLTYFQNEAQLDKSGLPSDRFFAERPEGSVSTLKIQRTQQEDSAVYLCASSSTGREGYTFGSGTRLTVV.

In its sample, this clonotype was seen a few times. V is TRBV19 and J is TRBJ2-2; 11 nucleotides align to TRBD2. Germline V gene sequence: CDR1 LNHDA, CDR2 SQIVND (reference sequence). The CDR3 is 16 amino acids. After removal of 2 bases from V and 6 bases from J, the junction contained 5 bases not matched to a gene. The CDR3 is CASSILAGGSSGELFF. Here the CDR3 DNA reads TGTGCCAGTAGTATACTAGCGGGGGGTTCCTCCGGGGAGCTGTTTTTT.

The chain combines TRBV15 with TRBJ1-6; D remains ambiguous. CDR1 and CDR2 from the germline V gene are LNHNV and YYDKDF (reference sequence). The CDR3 has 17 residues. Trimming removed 0 bases at V and 10 bases at J, with 19 bases between. CDR3 in DNA: TGTGCCACCAGCAGAGATCTGGGCGTACAGCGGCGATCACCCCTCCACTTT. Translated: CATSRDLGVQRRSPLHF.

The chain employs TRBV19 and TRBJ1-1, with D perhaps TRBD1 (6 bases). With 5 bases removed from V and 3 bases from J, the gap between germline ends came to 16 bases. There are 15 residues in the CDR3. The V gene's germline CDR1 is LNHDA and CDR2 SQIVND (reference sequence). The CDR3 protein is CASSFIGQQDTEAFF. For the CDR3, the DNA is TGTGCCAGTAGTTTTATCGGACAGCAGGACACTGAAGCTTTCTTT.

Worth noting for this clonotype: A read error may explain this, as a much larger clone is one base away. The conserved phenylalanine or tryptophan normally closing the CDR3 is absent here, so this likely arose from a read error. This chain uses TRBV7-2 with TRBJ2-1, with 9 nucleotides matching TRBD1. Germline-derived CDR1 and CDR2 are SGHTA and FQGNSA. The CDR3 runs 14 residues. With 3 bases clipped from V and 6 bases from J, the junction kept 3 bases outside the gene matches. The CDR3 sequence: CASSLAQGANEQFL. The CDR3 DNA is TGTGCCAGCAGCTTGGCACAGGGGGCCAATGAGCAGTTCTTA.